This T cell receptor beta chain was identified during a study of blood T cell repertoires in COVID-19. How the authors handled the data: Reference gene primer amplification gave estimated nucleated cell counts. The protocol was immunoSEQ multiplex PCR, while the TCRdb copy is restricted to in-frame clones and leaves out a portion. V and J calls and clone size follow that table, whereas D and trimming were derived from the DNA. The profile shows under 300,000 clones, around 81% of them singletons. Germline-derived CDR1 and CDR2 are SQVTM and ANQGSEA. The CDR3 covers 16 residues. Unmatched junction bases numbered 13, after V lost 6 bases and J lost 0 bases. This clone is a singleton in its sample.

The genes are TRBV29-1 and TRBJ2-7; 8 bases agree with TRBD1. The sample consisted of peripheral blood. The source is an older woman with active or convalescent COVID-19. CDR3 sequence: CSVLGQGTTHSYEQYF. The CDR3 DNA reads TGCAGCGTGCTTGGACAGGGCACCACACACTCCTACGAGCAGTACTTC.